This is a list of T cell receptor beta chains from one sample in a study of T cells in Graves' hyperthyroidism and ophthalmopathy. MiXCR was run by TCRdb on the multiplex PCR reads, yielding one entry per CDR3 protein. There are under 350,000 distinct CDR3 sequences in the sample; roughly 13% occur only once, and approximately 7.9% lies in the top ten. The source material was blood. All receptors derive from a woman aged 40 to 50 with Graves' hyperthyroidism. The CDR3 runs from the conserved cysteine through the conserved F or W. D genes are given only for firm matches. Expanded clones are given a class, and other clones once, few, many or no size at all.

v_call: TRBV6-1; j_call: TRBJ1-5; d_call: NA; cdr3_length: 15; clone_size: many; cdr3_aa: CASSAARVSNQPQHF; cdr3_nt: TGTGCCAGCAGTGCGGCCAGGGTAAGCAATCAGCCCCAGCATTTT
v_call: TRBV28; j_call: TRBJ2-7; d_call: TRBD2; cdr3_length: 14; clone_size: many; cdr3_aa: CASTDPGTIYEQYF; cdr3_nt: TGTGCCAGCACTGACCCCGGGACTATCTACGAGCAGTACTTC
v_call: TRBV28; j_call: TRBJ1-3; d_call: TRBD1; cdr3_length: 15; clone_size: many; cdr3_aa: CASSRGQVSGNTIYF; cdr3_nt: TGTGCCAGCAGCAGGGGACAGGTCTCTGGAAACACCATATATTTT
v_call: TRBV19; j_call: TRBJ1-5; d_call: NA; cdr3_length: 13; clone_size: many; cdr3_aa: CASSIVRDQPQHF; cdr3_nt: TGTGCCAGTAGTATCGTGCGAGATCAGCCCCAGCATTTT
v_call: TRBV9; j_call: TRBJ1-1; d_call: TRBD1; cdr3_length: 12; clone_size: NA; cdr3_aa: CASGTGVTEAFF; cdr3_nt: TGTGCCAGCGGGACAGGGGTGACTGAAGCTTTCTTT
v_call: TRBV6-1; j_call: TRBJ2-5; d_call: NA; cdr3_length: 16; clone_size: many; cdr3_aa: CASSETLRGEQETQYF; cdr3_nt: TGTGCCAGCAGTGAAACTCTGAGGGGCGAGCAAGAGACCCAGTACTTC
v_call: TRBV20-1; j_call: TRBJ2-7; d_call: TRBD2; cdr3_length: 14; clone_size: many; cdr3_aa: CSARGTSGTLEQYF; cdr3_nt: TGCAGTGCTAGGGGGACTAGCGGGACCCTGGAGCAGTACTTC
v_call: TRBV2; j_call: TRBJ2-3; d_call: NA; cdr3_length: 12; clone_size: many; cdr3_aa: CASSPTRDTQYF; cdr3_nt: TGTGCCAGCAGCCCAACTAGAGATACGCAGTATTTT
v_call: TRBV6-1; j_call: TRBJ2-2; d_call: TRBD2; cdr3_length: 16; clone_size: many; cdr3_aa: CAIRSISGATTGELFF; cdr3_nt: TGTGCCATACGTTCGATCAGCGGGGCTACCACCGGGGAGCTGTTTTTT
v_call: TRBV28; j_call: TRBJ1-2; d_call: NA; cdr3_length: 14; clone_size: many; cdr3_aa: CASSLWTGDYGYTF; cdr3_nt: TGTGCCAGCAGTTTATGGACAGGAGACTATGGCTACACCTTC
v_call: TRBV7-9; j_call: TRBJ1-4; d_call: NA; cdr3_length: 14; clone_size: few; cdr3_aa: CASSLSMGREKLFF; cdr3_nt: TGTGCCAGCAGCTTAAGTATGGGACGAGAAAAACTGTTTTTT
v_call: TRBV7-9; j_call: TRBJ1-6; d_call: NA; cdr3_length: 14; clone_size: NA; cdr3_aa: CASSTDRYNSPLHF; cdr3_nt: TGTGCCAGCAGCACCGACAGATATAATTCACCCCTCCACTTT
v_call: TRBV20-1; j_call: TRBJ2-7; d_call: TRBD1; cdr3_length: 16; clone_size: few; cdr3_aa: CSARKPGTGGRNEQYF; cdr3_nt: TGCAGTGCTCGAAAACCCGGGACAGGGGGCAGGAACGAGCAGTACTTC
v_call: TRBV5-1; j_call: TRBJ2-3; d_call: TRBD1; cdr3_length: 14; clone_size: many; cdr3_aa: CASNSGQGGNTQYF; cdr3_nt: TGCGCCAGCAACTCGGGACAGGGGGGAAATACGCAGTATTTT
v_call: TRBV3-1; j_call: TRBJ1-5; d_call: NA; cdr3_length: 14; clone_size: many; cdr3_aa: CASSQDTRNQPQHF; cdr3_nt: TGTGCCAGCAGCCAAGATACTCGCAATCAGCCCCAGCATTTT
v_call: TRBV20-1; j_call: TRBJ2-7; d_call: TRBD1; cdr3_length: 14; clone_size: NA; cdr3_aa: CSAGGGTGVHEQYF; cdr3_nt: TGCAGTGCCGGGGGAGGGACAGGGGTGCACGAGCAGTACTTC
v_call: TRBV2; j_call: TRBJ1-4; d_call: TRBD1; cdr3_length: 15; clone_size: many; cdr3_aa: CASSGTADRKEKLFF; cdr3_nt: TGTGCCAGCAGCGGAACGGCGGACAGGAAGGAAAAACTGTTTTTT
v_call: TRBV12-3/TRBV12-4; j_call: TRBJ1-1; d_call: NA; cdr3_length: 16; clone_size: many; cdr3_aa: CASSQRMTGENTEAFF; cdr3_nt: TGTGCCAGCAGCCAGCGGATGACAGGAGAGAACACTGAAGCTTTCTTT
v_call: TRBV5-6; j_call: TRBJ1-4; d_call: NA; cdr3_length: 14; clone_size: many; cdr3_aa: CASSLRWLGEKLFF; cdr3_nt: TGTGCCAGCAGCTTGCGATGGTTGGGGGAAAAACTGTTTTTT
v_call: TRBV3-1; j_call: TRBJ1-6; d_call: NA; cdr3_length: 18; clone_size: few; cdr3_aa: CASSQESGWFTPTSPLHF; cdr3_nt: TGTGCCAGCAGCCAAGAGTCGGGTTGGTTCACGCCTACTTCACCCCTCCACTTT
v_call: TRBV11-2; j_call: TRBJ1-4; d_call: NA; cdr3_length: 14; clone_size: many; cdr3_aa: CASSNPGKGEKLFF; cdr3_nt: TGTGCCAGCAGCAACCCAGGGAAGGGTGAAAAACTGTTTTTT
v_call: TRBV20-1; j_call: TRBJ1-5; d_call: NA; cdr3_length: 14; clone_size: many; cdr3_aa: CSAATSYSNQPQHF; cdr3_nt: TGCAGTGCTGCGACGTCTTATAGCAATCAGCCCCAGCATTTT
v_call: TRBV29-1; j_call: TRBJ2-7; d_call: NA; cdr3_length: 13; clone_size: NA; cdr3_aa: CSVEEEESYEQYF; cdr3_nt: TGCAGCGTTGAAGAGGAGGAATCCTACGAGCAGTACTTC
v_call: TRBV10-3; j_call: TRBJ2-7; d_call: NA; cdr3_length: 14; clone_size: many; cdr3_aa: CAISSGTAGYEQYF; cdr3_nt: TGTGCCATCAGTAGCGGGACAGCCGGGTACGAGCAGTACTTC
v_call: TRBV11-2; j_call: TRBJ1-2; d_call: NA; cdr3_length: 15; clone_size: many; cdr3_aa: CASSPRGPRIYGYTF; cdr3_nt: TGTGCCAGCAGCCCCCGGGGCCCTAGGATTTATGGCTACACCTTC
v_call: TRBV15; j_call: TRBJ1-3; d_call: TRBD1; cdr3_length: 16; clone_size: many; cdr3_aa: CATSRDLTGGGNTIYF; cdr3_nt: TGTGCCACCAGCAGAGATCTGACAGGGGGAGGAAACACCATATATTTT
v_call: TRBV15; j_call: TRBJ2-1; d_call: NA; cdr3_length: 12; clone_size: few; cdr3_aa: CATEMDYNEQFF; cdr3_nt: TGTGCCACCGAGATGGACTACAATGAGCAGTTCTTC
v_call: TRBV5-5; j_call: TRBJ1-6; d_call: TRBD1; cdr3_length: 16; clone_size: NA; cdr3_aa: CASSRSGQGRNSPLHF; cdr3_nt: TGTGCCAGCAGCCGTTCCGGACAGGGGAGAAATTCACCCCTCCACTTT
v_call: TRBV2; j_call: TRBJ1-1; d_call: TRBD1; cdr3_length: 14; clone_size: many; cdr3_aa: CASSVTGGSTEAFF; cdr3_nt: TGTGCCAGCAGTGTTACAGGGGGGAGCACTGAAGCTTTCTTT
v_call: TRBV10-3; j_call: TRBJ1-1; d_call: NA; cdr3_length: 12; clone_size: many; cdr3_aa: CAIRGSSTEAFF; cdr3_nt: TGTGCCATCAGAGGGTCGAGTACTGAAGCTTTCTTT
v_call: TRBV12-3/TRBV12-4; j_call: TRBJ1-2; d_call: TRBD1; cdr3_length: 14; clone_size: NA; cdr3_aa: CASSFSGQGHGYTF; cdr3_nt: TGTGCCAGCAGTTTTTCGGGACAGGGGCACGGCTACACCTTC
v_call: TRBV2; j_call: TRBJ2-2; d_call: NA; cdr3_length: 12; clone_size: many; cdr3_aa: CASSSSPGELFF; cdr3_nt: TGTGCCAGCAGTTCTAGCCCCGGGGAGCTGTTTTTT
v_call: TRBV9; j_call: TRBJ2-3; d_call: TRBD2; cdr3_length: 15; clone_size: few; cdr3_aa: CASGSSGRAADTQYF; cdr3_nt: TGTGCCAGCGGGTCCAGTGGGAGGGCCGCAGATACGCAGTATTTT
v_call: TRBV28; j_call: TRBJ2-4; d_call: NA; cdr3_length: 14; clone_size: many; cdr3_aa: CASSLWQGSDIQYF; cdr3_nt: TGTGCCAGCAGTTTGTGGCAGGGGTCGGACATTCAGTACTTC
v_call: TRBV30; j_call: TRBJ1-1; d_call: TRBD1; cdr3_length: 12; clone_size: many; cdr3_aa: CAWSSGTGRAFF; cdr3_nt: TGTGCCTGGAGTAGCGGGACAGGAAGAGCTTTCTTT
v_call: TRBV6-1; j_call: TRBJ1-1; d_call: TRBD1; cdr3_length: 13; clone_size: many; cdr3_aa: CASWGTENTEAFF; cdr3_nt: TGTGCCAGCTGGGGGACAGAAAACACTGAAGCTTTCTTT
v_call: TRBV11-2; j_call: TRBJ2-7; d_call: TRBD2; cdr3_length: 15; clone_size: many; cdr3_aa: CASSLRLAGTYEQYF; cdr3_nt: TGTGCCAGCAGCCTTAGACTAGCGGGGACCTACGAGCAGTACTTC
v_call: TRBV19; j_call: TRBJ1-1; d_call: NA; cdr3_length: 15; clone_size: few; cdr3_aa: CASSIPSRRNTEAFF; cdr3_nt: TGTGCCAGTAGTATCCCCAGTAGAAGGAACACTGAAGCTTTCTTT
v_call: TRBV5-1; j_call: TRBJ2-1; d_call: NA; cdr3_length: 14; clone_size: many; cdr3_aa: CASSLVPTGDEQFF; cdr3_nt: TGCGCCAGCAGCTTGGTACCGACCGGCGATGAGCAGTTCTTC
v_call: TRBV28; j_call: TRBJ2-7; d_call: TRBD2; cdr3_length: 17; clone_size: many; cdr3_aa: CASSSPHSSGSSYEQYF; cdr3_nt: TGTGCCAGCAGTTCACCCCACTCTAGCGGGAGCTCCTACGAGCAGTACTTC